The 20 T cell receptor beta chains in this list originate from one sample, sequenced in a study of persistence of HIV-infected CD4 T cells. Their antigen targets remain unknown. Sequencing used immunoSEQ version 4 in survey mode. Profiling relied on immunoSEQ multiplex PCR, and the TCRdb table lists in-frame clones only, not all of them. The sample includes just over 35,000 clones, over 65% of them seen just once. The stimulus was an HIV-1 Gag 15-mer peptide pool, 0.85 to 1 ug/peptide/mL. Sorted nonresponding memory CD4+ T cells were CD40L-negative, CD69-negative, CD45RO-high. The sequenced sample was cultured CD4+ T cells from PBMCs, obtained from a patient who received antiretroviral therapy. The receptors were gathered from an adult with HIV. The donor label of this sample is uncertain.

This rearrangement joins TRBV29-1 to TRBJ2-2; the match to TRBD1 covers 9 bases. The CDR3 is made up of 13 amino acids. V was clipped by 7 bases and J by 4 bases; unmatched bases: 4. CDR1 SQVTM and CDR2 ANQGSEA come from the germline V gene. The CDR3 protein is CSGQGGATGELFF. DNA for the CDR3: TGCAGCGGACAGGGGGGCGCCACCGGGGAGCTGTTTTTT.

This chain uses TRBV12-3 or TRBV12-4 with TRBJ2-3; no clear D gene. V lost 6 bases to trimming and J lost 4 bases, with 11 bases between them. This CDR3 comprises 13 residues. DNA for the CDR3: TGTGCCAGCAGACCCTCCCATTCAGATACGCAGTATTTT. This sequence encodes CASRPSHSDTQYF.

This clone was picked up one time. The chain has TRBV6-1 and TRBJ2-3; D is possibly TRBD2 (5 bases). V was cut by 5 bases and J by 2 bases, with 17 bases left in between. The germline CDR1 and CDR2 sequences are MNHNS and SASEGT. This CDR3 has 16 residues. The chain's CDR3 is CASSQGLAHLTDTQYF. In DNA, the CDR3 is TGTGCCAGCAGTCAAGGCCTAGCCCACCTCACAGATACGCAGTATTTT.

The rearrangement uses TRBV5-1 and TRBJ1-5; D is ambiguous. This CDR3 contains 15 residues. With 0 bases removed from V and 0 bases from J, the gap between germline ends came to 7 bases. CDR1 SGHRS and CDR2 YFSETQ come from the germline V gene. The CDR3 DNA is TGCGCCAGCAGCTTGGACGGCTTTAGCAATCAGCCCCAGCATTTT. This encodes CASSLDGFSNQPQHF. Full variable domain (rest looked up from reference TRBV5-1 and TRBJ1-5): KAGVTQTPRYLIKTRGQQVTLSCSPISGHRSVSWYQQTPGQGLQFLFEYFSETQRNKGNFPGRFSGRQFSNSRSEMNVSTLELGDSALYLCASSLDGFSNQPQHFGDGTRLSIL.

The rearrangement joins TRBV28 to TRBJ1-2, with D unclear. Germline values: CDR1 MDHEN, CDR2 SYDVKM. CDR3 length: 10 residues. Trimming took 4 bases from V and 8 from J, leaving 5 bases between them. For the CDR3, the DNA is TGTGCCAGCAGTTCTACGGGCTACACCTTC. It specifies CASSSTGYTF.

The CDR3 region is CAISKDRMAFSPLHF. The CDR3 DNA reads TGTGCCATCAGTAAGGACAGGATGGCTTTTTCACCCCTCCACTTT. The chain combines TRBV10-3 with TRBJ1-6; 7 bases fit TRBD1. V shed 5 bases, J shed 9 bases, and the junction held 10 bases outside the gene matches. The V gene's germline CDR1 is ENHRY and CDR2 SYGVKD. The CDR3 has 15 amino acids.

This chain joins TRBV28 and TRBJ1-2; a possible D gene is TRBD1 (5 bases). This CDR3 comprises 15 residues. In germline, CDR1 is MDHEN, CDR2 SYDVKM. V lost 3 bases to trimming and J lost 6 bases, with 17 bases between them. CDR3 sequence (DNA): TGTGCCAGCAGTTTCAGAGGGGCTGGGGTGGATGGCTACACCTTC. Encoded protein: CASSFRGAGVDGYTF.

The chain employs TRBV11-1 and TRBJ1-1, with 7 bases matching TRBD1. The CDR3 extends over 13 amino acids. Germline CDR1 reads SGHAT; CDR2 reads FQDESV (reference sequence). Unmatched junction bases numbered 8, after V lost 2 bases and J lost 11 bases. CDR3: CASSLRTGVNAFF. Written as DNA, the CDR3 is TGTGCCAGCAGCTTAAGAACAGGGGTGAACGCTTTCTTT.

V usage is TRBV5-1 and J usage is TRBJ2-6; D assignment may be TRBD1 or TRBD2 (5 bases each). From germline, CDR1 is SGHRS and CDR2 YFSETQ. This CDR3 comprises 15 residues. Between the trimmed V and J ends, which lost 1 base and 4 bases, there was a span of 9 bases. CDR3 protein: CASSLRGTGANVLTF. CDR3 in DNA: TGCGCCAGCAGCTTGCGAGGGACCGGGGCCAACGTCCTGACTTTC.

The chain employs TRBV19 and TRBJ2-5; D possibly corresponds to TRBD2 (6 bases). CDR3 length: 19 residues. Germline V gives CDR1 LNHDA, CDR2 SQIVND (reference sequence). Trimming cost V 3 bases and J 2 bases, with 25 bases left between them. The CDR3 spells CASSMERLSGQGKQETQYF. The CDR3 region has the DNA TGTGCCAGTAGTATGGAGAGACTAAGCGGGCAGGGAAAACAAGAGACCCAGTACTTC. Based on the CDR3 plus reference TRBV19 and TRBJ2-5, the full variable domain is DGGITQSPKYLFRKEGQNVTLSCEQNLNHDAMYWYRQDPGQGLRLIYYSQIVNDFQKGDIAEGYSVSREKKESFPLTVTSAQKNPTAFYLCASSMERLSGQGKQETQYFGPGTRLLVL.

The chain recombines TRBV27 with TRBJ1-5, with D possibly TRBD1 on 5 matching bases. CDR1 and CDR2 from the germline V gene are MNHEY and SMNVEV (reference sequence). The CDR3 is 17 residues long. Trimming shortened V by 8 bases and J by 1 base, and 21 bases separated the two germline ends. The CDR3 bases are TGTGCCAGCCGCGGAAAAAGTAACGGGGGGAGCAATCAGCCCCAGCATTTT. Translating gives CASRGKSNGGSNQPQHF.

The genes are TRBV11-3 and TRBJ2-7; D possibly matches TRBD1 or TRBD2 (6 bases each). The V gene lost 4 bases and the J gene lost 1 base, with 14 bases spanning the gap. The CDR3 length is 15 residues. The germline CDR1 and CDR2 sequences are SGHNT and YENEEA. The CDR3 DNA reads TGTGCCAGCAGCTCACAGGGAGGAGGATCCTACGAGCAGTACTTC. The encoded protein is CASSSQGGGSYEQYF.

The chain links TRBV6-5 to TRBJ2-7; 7 positions agree with TRBD1. The CDR3 is 15 residues long. With V trimmed by 2 bases and J by 6 bases, 10 bases remained unmatched. Germline CDR1 reads MNHEY; CDR2 reads SVGAGI. The CDR3, as DNA: TGTGCCAGCAGTTACGACAGGGTAGGGTTGTCCGAGCAGTACTTC. Translation gives CASSYDRVGLSEQYF.

The chain has TRBV9 and TRBJ1-1; D unresolved. Germline assignment: CDR1 SGDLS and CDR2 YYNGEE. This CDR3 is built from 15 residues. V shed 0 bases and J shed 4 bases, with 13 bases lying between them. In DNA, the CDR3 is TGTGCCAGCAGCGTAGAAAAGGGCAGGAGCACTGAAGCTTTCTTT. Translation: CASSVEKGRSTEAFF.

The chain joins TRBV29-1 to TRBJ2-2, with D possibly matching TRBD1 (6 bases). With 5 bases removed from V and 2 bases from J, the gap between germline ends came to 12 bases. The CDR3 has 14 amino acids. CDR1 SQVTM and CDR2 ANQGSEA come from the germline V gene. The CDR3 coding sequence is TGCAGCGTTATCTGGACAGCCAACACCGGGGAGCTGTTTTTT. Encoded protein: CSVIWTANTGELFF.

V usage is TRBV18 and J usage is TRBJ2-2, with 7 nucleotides matching TRBD2. J was trimmed by 2 bases and V by 2 bases; bases with no gene match: 5. The CDR3 totals 16 residues. Germline loops: CDR1 KGHSH, CDR2 LQKENI. For the CDR3, the DNA is TGTGCCAGCTCACCAAGGCTAGCGGACAACACCGGGGAGCTGTTTTTT. Translation: CASSPRLADNTGELFF.

The chain couples TRBV10-3 to TRBJ1-4; TRBD1 agrees at 8 bases. The CDR3 length is 17 residues. Germline CDR1 reads ENHRY; CDR2 reads SYGVKD. V lost 0 bases, J lost 3 bases, and 6 bases stayed unmatched. This CDR3 reads CAISESGRGQANEKLFF. CDR3 in DNA: TGTGCCATCAGTGAGTCTGGCAGGGGGCAGGCTAATGAAAAACTGTTTTTT.

This rearrangement joins TRBV10-3 to TRBJ1-6; the D gene is possibly TRBD1 (5 bases). Germline lookup yields CDR1 ENHRY and CDR2 SYGVKD. Between the trimmed V and J ends, which lost 8 bases and 5 bases, there was a span of 16 bases. The CDR3 extends over 15 amino acids. CDR3 residues: CAIGERQIDNSPLHF. The CDR3 DNA is TGTGCCATCGGGGAGCGACAGATAGATAATTCACCCCTCCACTTT.

The chain is built from TRBV6-1 and TRBJ2-3, with 9 bases lining up with TRBD2. The CDR3 is 16 amino acids. Germline V gene sequence: CDR1 MNHNS, CDR2 SASEGT. The J segment lost 2 bases and the V segment lost 1 base, leaving 4 bases of the junction unmatched. The CDR3 region is CASSEGSSGATDTQYF. The CDR3 DNA reads TGTGCCAGCAGTGAAGGATCTAGCGGGGCCACAGATACGCAGTATTTT.

This chain links TRBV7-3 with TRBJ1-1; D call uncertain. Looked up from germline, CDR1 is SGHTA and CDR2 is FQGTGA. CDR3 length equals 13 residues. Trimming took off 1 base at V and 4 bases at J, with 7 bases between the two ends. The CDR3 nucleotides are TGTGCCAGCAGCTTAAGCGGGCGCACTGAAGCTTTCTTT. Protein sequence: CASSLSGRTEAFF.